Listed here are 11 T cell receptor beta chains from one sample, sequenced in a study of monozygotic twins with inflammatory bowel disease. Following a re-call of the 5' RACE reads, TCRdb has one entry per CDR3 protein and lacks DNA. The record lists about 330,000 distinct CDR3 sequences, of which the ten most abundant hold approximately 2%. The sequenced material came from blood. These receptors were obtained from a human donor with ulcerative colitis or Crohn's disease, or a healthy co-twin of an affected twin (not recorded which).

This chain uses TRBV7-8 with TRBJ2-7; without DNA, the TCRdb call of TRBD2 cannot be checked. Germline CDR1 SGHVS, CDR2 FQNEAQ. The CDR3 is 17 residues long. The CDR3 is CASSIGSGRPPRYEQYF.

The rearrangement uses TRBV20-1 and TRBJ2-1; TCRdb proposes TRBD2, but this gene call is untestable without DNA. Germline-derived CDR1 and CDR2 are DFQATT and SNEGSKA (reference sequence). The CDR3 extends over 14 amino acids. The CDR3 sequence: CSAPRLAGVREQFF.

This chain links TRBV5-1 with TRBJ2-1. CDR3 length equals 13 residues. Looked up from germline, CDR1 is SGHRS and CDR2 is YFSETQ. CDR3 amino acids: CASSLGFSNEQFF.

The CDR3: CASSLRLRISYNEQFF. J is TRBJ2-1 and V is TRBV7-2. This CDR3 has 16 amino acids. Germline V gene sequence: CDR1 SGHTA, CDR2 FQGNSA. The full variable domain, completed using reference TRBV7-2 and TRBJ2-1, is GAGVSQSPSNKVTEKGKDVELRCDPISGHTALYWYRQSLGQGLEFLIYFQGNSAPDKSGLPSDRFSAERTGGSVSTLTIQRTQQEDSAVYLCASSLRLRISYNEQFFGPGTRLTVL.

The CDR3 reads CAKTQTGGEQYF. The chain joins TRBV5-1 to TRBJ2-7; no DNA is available, so the TRBD1 call from TCRdb remains unchecked. The CDR3 runs to 12 residues. Germline lookup yields CDR1 SGHRS and CDR2 YFSETQ.

V gene TRBV25-1 combines with J gene TRBJ2-5. CDR1 MGHDK and CDR2 SYGVNS come from the germline V gene. This CDR3 has 13 amino acids. The CDR3 sequence: CASSIYLGETQYF.

The chain carries TRBV5-1 and TRBJ2-1. The CDR3 covers 14 residues. Germline values: CDR1 SGHRS, CDR2 YFSETQ. CDR3 loop: CASSLGSSYNEQFF.

The rearrangement uses TRBV6-1 and TRBJ1-1; TCRdb returns TRBD1, unconfirmable since there is no DNA. CDR1 and CDR2 (germline): MNHNS, SASEGT. The CDR3 consists of 14 residues. CDR3 in amino acids: CASSETGRGTEAFF.

V usage is TRBV4-3 and J usage is TRBJ1-6; as DNA is missing, the TRBD1 call by TCRdb cannot be tested. Germline lookup yields CDR1 LGHNA and CDR2 YSLEER. The CDR3 spans 19 residues. This CDR3 reads CASSHRPGGPEILNSPLHF.

The J gene is TRBJ2-3, the V gene TRBV29-1; no DNA is available, so the TRBD1 call from TCRdb remains unchecked. CDR1 and CDR2 (germline): SQVTM, ANQGSEA. This CDR3 is 14 amino acids long. CDR3 protein: CSVYGTLSTDTQYF.

The chain combines TRBV5-1 with TRBJ2-3; without DNA, the TCRdb call of TRBD2 cannot be checked. Germline lookup yields CDR1 SGHRS and CDR2 YFSETQ. There are 16 residues in the CDR3. The CDR3 loop reads CASSLRAGSRADTQYF.